This T cell receptor beta chain was profiled in a study of identical twins. Findings of the study overall: Out-of-frame alpha sequences common to twins exhibited an excess of low generation probability. The study based its conclusions on cross-sectional statistical analysis and did not follow the same donors.

This clonotype has at least ten counts. Its target is unknown. Unique molecular identifiers were in the cDNA, with template-switch universal primer binding. A single record per CDR3 protein comes from TCRdb applying MiXCR to the 5' RACE reads. This sample yields 240,000 or so distinct CDR3 sequences, of which more than 9% are seen a single time; approximately 11% belongs to the top ten. Germline V CDR1 and CDR2: LGHNA, YNFKEQ. The CDR3 covers 17 residues. Trimming shortened V by 4 bases and J by 7 bases, and 26 bases separated the two germline ends. Sequencing input: memory T cells sorted from blood. This sequence was found in a man aged 50 to 59 in good health. This chain uses TRBV4-2 with TRBJ2-7; the D gene is possibly TRBD2 (7 bases). This CDR3 is CASSPHGKGEGLGEQYF. CDR3 nucleotides: TGTGCCAGCAGCCCCCACGGAAAGGGGGAGGGCCTGGGAGAGCAGTACTTC.